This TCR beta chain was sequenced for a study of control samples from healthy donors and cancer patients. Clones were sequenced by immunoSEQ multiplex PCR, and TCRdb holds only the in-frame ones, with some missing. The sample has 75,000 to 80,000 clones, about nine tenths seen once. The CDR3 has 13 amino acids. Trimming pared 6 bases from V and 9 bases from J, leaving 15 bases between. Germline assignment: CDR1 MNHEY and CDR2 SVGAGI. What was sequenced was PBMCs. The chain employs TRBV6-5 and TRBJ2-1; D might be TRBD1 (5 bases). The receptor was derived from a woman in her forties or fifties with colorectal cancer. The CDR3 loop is CASSSRTNTEQFF. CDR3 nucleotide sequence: TGTGCCAGCAGCTCACGGACAAACACTGAGCAGTTCTTC.